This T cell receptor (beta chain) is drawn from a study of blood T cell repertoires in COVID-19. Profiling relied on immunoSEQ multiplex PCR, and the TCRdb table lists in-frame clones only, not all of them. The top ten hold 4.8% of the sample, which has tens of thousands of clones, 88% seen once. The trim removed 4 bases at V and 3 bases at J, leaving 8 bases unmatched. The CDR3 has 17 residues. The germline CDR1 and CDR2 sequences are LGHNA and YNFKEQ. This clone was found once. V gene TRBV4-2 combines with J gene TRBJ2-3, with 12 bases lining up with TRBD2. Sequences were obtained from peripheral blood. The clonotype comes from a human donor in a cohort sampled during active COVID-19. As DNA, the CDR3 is TGTGCCAGCAGCCTTCGACTAGCGGGAGAGATTACAGATACGCAGTATTTT. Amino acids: CASSLRLAGEITDTQYF.